One sample yielded the 17 T cell receptor beta chains listed below, sequenced in a study of blood T cells in healthy people across ages. Then a second PCR, running roughly 7 to 12 cycles, was carried out with a sample-barcoded 5' primer and a J-beta primer mix. TCRdb re-derived calls from the 5' RACE reads in MiXCR, one entry per CDR3 protein. The sample has roughly 650,000 distinct CDR3 sequences, approximately 29% seen once; the top ten hold 15%. Sequences were obtained from blood. These receptors originate from an elderly woman in good health.

J is TRBJ2-5 and V is TRBV4-1; D possibly corresponds to TRBD2 (7 bases). Germline V gene lookup returns CDR1 MGHRA and CDR2 YSYEKL. V lost 1 base and J lost 2, with 11 bases in between. The CDR3 is 15 amino acids. CDR3 sequence reads: CASSQVEGGQETQYF. For the CDR3, the DNA is TGCGCCAGCAGCCAAGTCGAGGGGGGGCAAGAGACCCAGTACTTC.

Worth noting for this clonotype: At one boundary the junction diverges from the germline segment, which might be a read error. The chain has TRBV20-1 and TRBJ2-3; TRBD1 matches at 7 bases. CDR3 length: 15 residues. Germline CDR1 DFQATT, CDR2 SNEGSKA (reference sequence). This CDR3 reads CSARLPTGHADTRYF. Written as DNA, the CDR3 is TGCAGTGCTAGATTGCCGACAGGGCACGCAGATACGCGGTATTTT.

This clonotype was picked up many times. This chain joins TRBV6-5 and TRBJ2-1, with D perhaps TRBD2 (6 bases). Trimming took off 7 bases at V and 7 bases at J, with 14 bases between the two ends. The CDR3 sequence is 13 residues long. Per the germline V gene, CDR1 is MNHEY and CDR2 is SVGAGI. CDR3 in DNA: TGTGCCAGCATGGAGGGTAATGCGAATGAGCAGTTCTTC. Amino acid sequence: CASMEGNANEQFF.

Ten or more counts support this clonotype. The chain joins TRBV5-1 to TRBJ2-7, with TRBD1 matching 8 bases. This CDR3 has 16 residues. Per the germline V gene, CDR1 is SGHRS and CDR2 is YFSETQ. Trimming at V came to 0 bases and at J to 0 bases, leaving 5 bases not matched to a gene. The CDR3 region has the DNA TGCGCCAGCAGCTTGGGCGGTGGGACAGGCTCCTACGAGCAGTACTTC. It encodes CASSLGGGTGSYEQYF.

This clonotype was counted ten times or more. With a much larger clone just one base away, this may be a read error. The V gene is TRBV4-3, the J gene TRBJ2-3; TRBD2 might be the D (5 bases). V was cut by 0 bases and J by 12 bases, with 13 bases left in between. CDR3 length: 13 amino acids. Germline V gene sequence: CDR1 LGHNA, CDR2 YSLEER. CDR3 nucleotides: TGCGCCAGCAGCCAAGACGTCGGGGATGCCCAGTATTTT. This sequence encodes CASSQDVGDAQYF.

The chain uses TRBV6-1 and TRBJ1-6; weak D call: TRBD1 (5 bases). The germline V gene encodes CDR1 MNHNS and CDR2 SASEGT. This CDR3 is 14 amino acids long. The germline V and J ends were trimmed by 2 bases and 7 bases, with 9 bases remaining between them. The CDR3 nucleotides are TGTGCCAGCAGTGAAATGGCAGGGAATTCACCCCTCCACTTT. This sequence encodes CASSEMAGNSPLHF.

This clonotype was seen just once. This may come from a read error, since a much larger clone is one base off. The rearrangement uses TRBV3-1 and TRBJ2-1, with D possibly being TRBD2 (7 bases). The CDR3 is 17 amino acids. Germline lookup yields CDR1 LGHDT and CDR2 YNNKEL (reference sequence). Trimming removed 0 bases at V and 7 bases at J, with 19 bases between. This CDR3 is CASSQESWGGLCNEQFF. CDR3 bases: TGTGCCAGCAGCCAAGAAAGTTGGGGGGGCCTCTGTAATGAGCAGTTCTTC.

This chain connects TRBV28 to TRBJ2-1; 8 positions agree with TRBD1. Germline trimming cut 5 bases from V and 1 base from J; bases unmatched to any gene: 4. This CDR3 has 15 residues. CDR1 and CDR2 (germline): MDHEN, SYDVKM. This CDR3 reads CASSGQGQSYNEQFF. The CDR3 bases are TGTGCCAGCAGTGGACAGGGTCAATCCTACAATGAGCAGTTCTTC.

The chain couples TRBV20-1 to TRBJ2-5; unclear D gene. Trimming removed 1 base from V and 0 bases from J, with 6 bases in between. Germline V gene data show CDR1 as DFQATT and CDR2 as SNEGSKA (reference sequence). The CDR3 loop spans 13 amino acids. The CDR3 DNA sequence: TGCAGTGCTAGAGGCAGGTACCAAGAGACCCAGTACTTC. This codes for CSARGRYQETQYF.

The chain's CDR3 is CASRLAGGPTGELFF. The CDR3 DNA reads TGTGCCAGCAGACTAGCGGGGGGGCCGACCGGGGAGCTGTTTTTT. This sequence joins TRBV6-5 and TRBJ2-2; 13 nucleotides match TRBD2. V lost 6 bases to trimming and J lost 5 bases; unmatched junction nucleotides: 3. The CDR3 length is 15 residues. The germline V gene encodes CDR1 MNHEY and CDR2 SVGAGI.

V is TRBV5-6 and J is TRBJ2-7, with TRBD2 as a possible D gene (6 bases). Between the trimmed V and J ends, which lost 4 bases and 3 bases, there was a span of 14 bases. The CDR3 extends over 14 amino acids. Germline CDR1 SGHDT, CDR2 YYEEEE. CDR3 nucleotides: TGTGCCAGCAGCCGGGACTTTAGGGGCTACGAGCAGTACTTC. As protein: CASSRDFRGYEQYF.

This clonotype occurred a few times. The rearrangement links TRBV2 to TRBJ2-2; D unresolved. Germline CDR1 reads SNHLY; CDR2 reads FYNNEI. CDR3 length: 12 residues. V lost 4 bases, J lost 5 bases, and 5 bases lay in between. The CDR3: CASSGETGELFF. Here the CDR3 DNA reads TGTGCCAGCAGTGGTGAGACCGGGGAGCTGTTTTTT.

V is TRBV25-1 and J is TRBJ2-3; weak D call: TRBD1 (5 bases). Trimming cost V 6 bases and J 4 bases, with 11 bases left between them. Germline V gives CDR1 MGHDK, CDR2 SYGVNS. The CDR3 covers 13 residues. The CDR3 DNA follows: TGTGCCAGCAGGAAATCAGGGTCAGATACGCAGTATTTT. Translating it yields CASRKSGSDTQYF.

Notes on this clonotype: Relative to the germline gene, one junction end is altered; a read error may explain this. The gene calls are TRBV3-1 and TRBJ1-1, with unresolved D. The CDR3 is 13 amino acids. The germline gives CDR1 LGHDT, CDR2 YNNKEL (reference sequence). The CDR3, as DNA: TGTGCCAGCGGCCAAGCGACGTACACTGAAGCTTTCTTT. As protein: CASGQATYTEAFF.

This clonotype was observed a handful of times. Here the CDR3 reads CASYRHGNTEAFF. The CDR3 DNA reads as TGTGCCAGTTATAGGCACGGCAACACTGAAGCTTTCTTT. This chain joins TRBV6-2 or TRBV6-3 and TRBJ1-1; D unresolved. Trimming removed 9 bases at V and 2 bases at J, with 13 bases between. The germline gives CDR1 MNHEY, CDR2 SVGEGT. This CDR3 is built from 13 residues.

The chain recombines TRBV7-2 with TRBJ2-3, with TRBD2 matching 8 bases. The germline V gene encodes CDR1 SGHTA and CDR2 FQGNSA. V shed 1 base and J 6 bases; nucleotides not matched to a gene: 12. There are 17 residues in the CDR3. This CDR3 is CASSLVSPPGGGDTQYF. DNA for the CDR3: TGTGCCAGCAGCTTAGTTTCCCCCCCCGGGGGGGGTGATACGCAGTATTTT.

This clonotype was observed a handful of times. The V gene is TRBV4-1, the J gene TRBJ1-2; TRBD1 matches at 7 bases. V gave up 1 base and J gave up 8 bases; unmatched junction bases: 7. Germline-derived CDR1 and CDR2 are MGHRA and YSYEKL. CDR3 size: 14 residues. The CDR3 loop reads CASSQVKGAPGYTF. CDR3 nucleotide sequence: TGCGCCAGCAGCCAAGTCAAGGGGGCGCCGGGCTACACCTTC.